The clone carrying this T cell receptor (beta chain) showed up just a few times. No antigen is known for it. This sample stems from a study of regulatory T cells in long-lasting Graves disease. The overall study: The antithyroid drugs taken by newly diagnosed Graves' patients had been used for under 3 months.

Study-wide findings and caveats: Persistent patients shared more public clonotypes (approximately 2,700) than newly diagnosed patients (around 910). Researchers examined only peripheral blood and not thyroid tissue.

Germline V gene sequence: CDR1 SQVTM, CDR2 ANQGSEA. The V and J ends lost 2 bases and 0 bases respectively, with 9 bases between them. The CDR3 has 14 residues. Assembly of TCR beta libraries relied on iRepertoire HTBI primers together with Arm-PCR of CDR3 regions. Using its own MiXCR run on the multiplex PCR reads, TCRdb lists one record per CDR3 protein. The sample holds hundreds of thousands of distinct CDR3 sequences; around 13% are singletons and the top ten take about 8.9%. Specified time point: newly diagnosed GD, antithyroid drugs for less than 3 months. Extracted PBMC RNA gave rise to the TCR library. These same data were also listed under a study on T cells in Graves' hyperthyroidism and ophthalmopathy. From that second work: Most clonotypes expanded in thyroid above 0.001 were likewise present in blood.

The specimen comprised peripheral blood mononuclear cells (PBMCs), sampled at new diagnosis, from a patient treated with antithyroid drugs. The receptor was derived from a woman in her twenties or thirties with Graves disease. This chain links TRBV29-1 with TRBJ2-3; no clear D. Written as DNA, the CDR3 is TGCAGCGTTGAAAGGCGCCAAAGCACAGATACGCAGTATTTT. As protein: CSVERRQSTDTQYF.